These 21 T cell receptor beta chains were sequenced from one sample in a study of OX40 agonist ivuxolimab in advanced cancers. Data came from immunoSEQ multiplex PCR; TCRdb stores just in-frame clones and leaves some out. In the table there are 30,000 to 35,000 clones, about 80% of which are singletons. The sequenced sample was CD4+ or CD8+ T cells sorted from blood, obtained in a trial of the OX40 agonist ivuxolimab. These receptors were obtained from an adult with an advanced solid tumor such as melanoma, head and neck, liver or kidney cancer.

To note about this clone: Germline and junction disagree at one end, which may indicate a read error. The V and J genes are TRBV7-7 and TRBJ2-5, with D possibly TRBD1 on 6 matching bases. This CDR3 is 15 amino acids long. Looked up from germline, CDR1 is SSHAT and CDR2 is FNYEAQ (reference sequence). Written as DNA, the CDR3 is TGTGCTAGCAGCCGCGCACAGGGATCGGCGGAGACCCAGTACTTC. Its translation is CASSRAQGSAETQYF.

The V gene is TRBV9, the J gene TRBJ2-3; D uncertain. The CDR3 is made up of 13 amino acids. Between the trimmed V and J ends, which lost 1 base and 4 bases, there was a span of 7 bases. Per the germline V gene, CDR1 is SGDLS and CDR2 is YYNGEE. The CDR3 loop reads CASSVQVSDTQYF. CDR3 nucleotides: TGTGCCAGCAGCGTACAGGTTTCAGATACGCAGTATTTT.

This clone was counted a single time. This chain uses TRBV7-9 with TRBJ2-3; 11 bases map to TRBD2. Trimming cost V 5 bases and J 11 bases; bases outside gene matches: 9. Germline V lookup: CDR1 SEHNR, CDR2 FQNEAQ (reference sequence). This CDR3 is built from 14 residues. CDR3: CASSPPSGGPQQYF. CDR3 DNA: TGTGCCAGCAGCCCGCCTAGCGGGGGGCCCCAGCAGTATTTT.

This chain's CDR3 is CASSLPGTSGGFTDTQYF. CDR3 DNA sequence: TGTGCCAGCAGTTTACCCGGGACTAGCGGGGGGTTCACAGATACGCAGTATTTT. This rearrangement joins TRBV28 to TRBJ2-3, with 15 bases fitting TRBD2. CDR1 is MDHEN, CDR2 SYDVKM, per germline. V trimming: 2 bases; J trimming: 2 bases; junction bases outside the gene matches: 5. The CDR3 length is 18 residues.

The chain couples TRBV30 to TRBJ1-4; D is uncertain. The CDR3 is made up of 12 amino acids. The V gene's germline CDR1 is GTSNPN and CDR2 SVGIG (reference sequence). Between the trimmed V and J ends, which lost 3 bases and 7 bases, there was a span of 9 bases. CDR3 nucleotide sequence: TGTGCCTGGAGCATGTTGCGTGAAAAACTGTTTTTT. This sequence encodes CAWSMLREKLFF.

V usage is TRBV19 and J usage is TRBJ1-2; 7 nucleotides match TRBD1. V lost 8 bases to trimming and J lost 8 bases; unmatched junction nucleotides: 5. Germline V gene data show CDR1 as LNHDA and CDR2 as SQIVND (reference sequence). CDR3 length: 11 amino acids. The CDR3 region is CASYRGEGYTF. The CDR3 nucleotides are TGTGCCAGTTACAGGGGAGAAGGCTACACCTTC.

Here the CDR3 reads CSVGQGGLVNTEAFF. CDR3 bases: TGCAGCGTTGGCCAGGGCGGTTTGGTGAACACTGAAGCTTTCTTT. This chain links TRBV29-1 with TRBJ1-1; possibly TRBD1 for D (5 bases). Between the trimmed V and J ends, which lost 4 bases and 0 bases, there was a span of 15 bases. The germline V gene has CDR1 SQVTM and CDR2 ANQGSEA. CDR3 length equals 15 residues.

V usage is TRBV14 and J usage is TRBJ1-1; a possible D gene is TRBD1 (6 bases). Trimming shortened V by 8 bases and J by 3 bases, and 19 bases separated the two germline ends. Germline V lookup: CDR1 SGHDN, CDR2 FVKESK. The CDR3 loop spans 15 amino acids. CDR3: CASASYGGHHTEAFF. CDR3 coding DNA: TGTGCCAGCGCGTCGTACGGGGGGCATCACACTGAAGCTTTCTTT.

This clone was found a few times. The CDR3 region is CSVEDDPGTVRGEKLFF. The DNA for the CDR3 is TGCAGCGTTGAAGATGATCCCGGGACAGTTAGGGGTGAAAAACTGTTTTTT. The V and J genes are TRBV29-1 and TRBJ1-4; 7 bases fit TRBD1. In germline, CDR1 is SQVTM, CDR2 ANQGSEA. The CDR3 contains 17 residues. After removal of 0 bases from V and 7 bases from J, the junction contained 14 bases not matched to a gene.

The chain recombines TRBV19 with TRBJ2-7; D gene uncertain. CDR1 and CDR2 from the germline V gene are LNHDA and SQIVND (reference sequence). This CDR3 has 13 amino acids. The germline V and J ends were trimmed by 1 base and 2 bases, with 6 bases remaining between them. CDR3 protein: CASSIAVTYEQYF. The CDR3 DNA is TGTGCCAGTAGTATAGCTGTTACCTACGAGCAGTACTTC.

V usage is TRBV29-1 and J usage is TRBJ1-2, with a possible D match to TRBD1 (6 bases). Looked up from germline, CDR1 is SQVTM and CDR2 is ANQGSEA. V was clipped by 7 bases and J by 3 bases, with 12 bases between them. The CDR3 consists of 12 residues. CDR3 sequence reads: CSAAGDHYGYTF. Here the CDR3 DNA reads TGCAGCGCCGCAGGGGATCACTATGGCTACACCTTC.

This rearrangement joins TRBV2 to TRBJ1-2; D remains ambiguous. Germline values: CDR1 SNHLY, CDR2 FYNNEI. This CDR3 is built from 15 residues. V was shortened by 8 bases and J by 4 bases, with 20 bases between the two germline ends. The CDR3 DNA reads TGTGCCAGCGCCGAGAATGGCGGCCCCCTCTATGGCTACACCTTC. Its protein is CASAENGGPLYGYTF.

The V gene is TRBV4-1, the J gene TRBJ1-4, with TRBD1 identical over 10 bases. Germline values: CDR1 MGHRA, CDR2 YSYEKL. With V trimmed by 4 bases and J by 5 bases, 4 bases remained unmatched. The CDR3 totals 15 residues. CDR3 DNA sequence: TGCGCCAGCAGCCGCCCGGGACAGGGGAATGAAAAACTGTTTTTT. Amino acid sequence: CASSRPGQGNEKLFF.

As regards this clone: In the same sample, other DNA sequences code for this CDR3. The chain employs TRBV29-1 and TRBJ2-3; 7 bases fit TRBD1. Per germline, CDR1 SQVTM and CDR2 ANQGSEA. This CDR3 is 15 amino acids long. After removal of 6 bases from V and 2 bases from J, the junction contained 11 bases not matched to a gene. The CDR3 region is CSVEKRQGHTDTQYF. For the CDR3, the DNA is TGCAGCGTAGAGAAGAGACAGGGTCACACAGATACGCAGTATTTT.

The J gene is TRBJ2-1, the V gene TRBV12-5; D perhaps matches TRBD2 (5 bases). This CDR3 region has 13 residues. The germline CDR1 and CDR2 sequences are LGHNT and FRNRAP. V was clipped by 2 bases and J by 8 bases, with 10 bases between them. CDR3 protein: CASGLNPRDEQFF. The CDR3 nucleotides read TGTGCTAGTGGTTTGAACCCGAGGGATGAGCAGTTCTTC. Full variable domain (rest looked up from reference TRBV12-5 and TRBJ2-1): DARVTQTPRHKVTEMGQEVTMRCQPILGHNTVFWYRQTMMQGLELLAYFRNRAPLDDSGMPKDRFSAEMPDATLATLKIQPSEPRDSAVYFCASGLNPRDEQFFGPGTRLTVL.

V gene TRBV15 combines with J gene TRBJ2-7; 8 nucleotides line up with TRBD1. Trimming at V came to 1 base and at J to 0 bases, leaving 5 bases not matched to a gene. The CDR3 extends over 16 amino acids. The germline V gene encodes CDR1 LNHNV and CDR2 YYDKDF (reference sequence). CDR3 amino acids: CATSRGWGQDSYEQYF. In DNA, the CDR3 is TGTGCCACCAGCAGAGGTTGGGGACAGGACTCCTACGAGCAGTACTTC.

CDR3 DNA sequence: TGTGCCAGCCTCGACGGGCTAGCGAGCTATGGCTACACCTTC. Protein: CASLDGLASYGYTF. This chain links TRBV7-9 with TRBJ1-2; D gene unclear. Germline V gene lookup returns CDR1 SEHNR and CDR2 FQNEAQ (reference sequence). Trimming cost V 8 bases and J 4 bases, with 17 bases left between them. CDR3 length: 14 residues.

V usage is TRBV11-2 and J usage is TRBJ2-3, with 16 bases lining up with TRBD2. The germline V gene has CDR1 SGHAT and CDR2 FQNNGV. V was pared by 1 base and J by 7 bases, with 11 bases of the junction left unmatched. The CDR3 runs to 19 residues. CDR3 sequence reads: CASSLGQGTSGRAWYTQYF. The CDR3 nucleotides read TGTGCCAGCAGCTTAGGACAGGGGACTAGCGGGAGGGCTTGGTATACGCAGTATTTT.

A few counts support this clone. The chain carries TRBV28 and TRBJ1-1, with a weak D call TRBD1 (5 bases). Trimming stripped 3 bases from V and 1 base from J, with 9 bases between. There are 14 residues in the CDR3. Germline loops: CDR1 MDHEN, CDR2 SYDVKM. CDR3 region: CASSFLRENTEAFF. As DNA, the CDR3 is TGTGCCAGCAGTTTTCTCAGGGAGAACACTGAAGCTTTCTTT.

The CDR3 spells CASWDRGYNSPLHF. The CDR3 nucleotides read TGTGCCAGCTGGGACAGGGGCTATAATTCACCCCTCCACTTT. The chain couples TRBV2 to TRBJ1-6; 10 nucleotides line up with TRBD1. This CDR3 is built from 14 residues. The V gene end was trimmed by 8 bases and the J gene end by 3 bases; junction bases not matched to a gene: 1. Germline assignment: CDR1 SNHLY and CDR2 FYNNEI.

The V gene is TRBV9, the J gene TRBJ2-7; D not certain. The germline gives CDR1 SGDLS, CDR2 YYNGEE. CDR3 length: 12 residues. Trimming left V 4 bases short and J 2 bases short, with 7 bases between. CDR3 sequence reads: CASSPNPYEQYF. The DNA of the CDR3 is TGTGCCAGCAGCCCAAACCCCTACGAGCAGTACTTC.